Sequencing of this T cell receptor beta chain was carried out in a study of cytomegalovirus exposure and HLA in healthy donors. The CDR3 covers 13 residues. V was clipped by 10 bases and J by 6 bases, with 19 bases between them. Germline V lookup: CDR1 MNHEY, CDR2 SMNVEV (reference sequence). Regarding this clone: The antigen remains unidentified.

The PCR ran on 60 Vbeta and 13 Jbeta primers. Under the authors' procedure: Counted up in a later analysis, unique TCR beta chains came to 60 million to 95 million, with around 12 million shared. The assay was immunoSEQ multiplex PCR, and TCRdb's table has in-frame clones only and misses some. The V and J calls and the clone size are those of that table, but D and trimming were determined from the DNA. The sample lists around 150,000 clones, roughly 77% occurring once. The study's findings and limits: DRB1 had the most TCR associations and HLA-C the fewest, a later analysis found, with rates varying by HLA locus. Later on, a genetic analysis was performed. It linked a missense variant in DCLRE1C with V- and J-gene trimming of TCR beta. In vitro testing confirmed a few CMV-associated chains as specific for CMV antigens.

The sequence came from a man aged 25-45 years in good health. Sequences were obtained from PBMCs. This chain uses TRBV27 with TRBJ2-7, with a tentative D call TRBD2 (6 bases). DNA of the CDR3: TGTGCCACCTCCGGGACTGCCCTCGTCGAGCAGTACTTC. This codes for CATSGTALVEQYF.